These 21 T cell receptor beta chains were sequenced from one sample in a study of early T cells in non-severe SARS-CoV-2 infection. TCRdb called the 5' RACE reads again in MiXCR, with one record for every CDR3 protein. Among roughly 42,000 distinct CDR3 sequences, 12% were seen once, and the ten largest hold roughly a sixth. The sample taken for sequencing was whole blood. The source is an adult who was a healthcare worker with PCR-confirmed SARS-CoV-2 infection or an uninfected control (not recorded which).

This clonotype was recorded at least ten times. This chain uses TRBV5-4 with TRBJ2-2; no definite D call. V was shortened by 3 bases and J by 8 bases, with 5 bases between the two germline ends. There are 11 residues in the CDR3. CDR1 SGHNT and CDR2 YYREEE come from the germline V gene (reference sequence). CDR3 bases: TGTGCCAGCAGCTCCGGGGGGGAGCTGTTTTTT. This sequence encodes CASSSGGELFF.

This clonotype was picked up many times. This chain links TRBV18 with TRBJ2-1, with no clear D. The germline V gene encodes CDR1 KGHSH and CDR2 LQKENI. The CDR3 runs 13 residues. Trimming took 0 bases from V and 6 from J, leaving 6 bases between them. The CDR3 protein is CASSPPLSNEQFF. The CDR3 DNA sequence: TGTGCCAGCTCACCACCCCTCTCCAATGAGCAGTTCTTC.

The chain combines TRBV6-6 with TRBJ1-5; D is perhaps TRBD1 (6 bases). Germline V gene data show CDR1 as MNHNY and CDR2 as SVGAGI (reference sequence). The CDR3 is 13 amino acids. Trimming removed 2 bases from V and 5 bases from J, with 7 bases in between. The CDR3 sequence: CASSYGQHQPQHF. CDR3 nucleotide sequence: TGTGCCAGCAGTTACGGACAGCATCAGCCCCAGCATTTT.

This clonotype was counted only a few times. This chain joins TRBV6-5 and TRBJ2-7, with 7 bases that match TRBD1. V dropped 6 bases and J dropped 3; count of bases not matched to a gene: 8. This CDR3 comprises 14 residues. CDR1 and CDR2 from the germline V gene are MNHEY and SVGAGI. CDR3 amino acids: CASSKQGNGYEQYF. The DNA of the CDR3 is TGTGCCAGCAGCAAACAGGGGAACGGCTACGAGCAGTACTTC.

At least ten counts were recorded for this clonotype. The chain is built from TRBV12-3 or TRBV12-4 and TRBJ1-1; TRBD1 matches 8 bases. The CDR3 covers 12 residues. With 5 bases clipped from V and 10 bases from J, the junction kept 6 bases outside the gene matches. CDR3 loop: CASSPGTGGAFF. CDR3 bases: TGTGCCAGCAGTCCGGGGACAGGAGGAGCTTTCTTT.

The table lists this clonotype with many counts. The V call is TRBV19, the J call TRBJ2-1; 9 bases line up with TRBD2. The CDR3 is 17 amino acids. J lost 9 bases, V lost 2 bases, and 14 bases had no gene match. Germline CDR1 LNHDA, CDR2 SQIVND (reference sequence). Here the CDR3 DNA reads TGTGCCAGTAGTATAATCCCATTAGCGGGAGTTAAGGTTGAGCAGTTCTTC. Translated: CASSIIPLAGVKVEQFF. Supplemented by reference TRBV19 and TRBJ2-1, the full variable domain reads DGGITQSPKYLFRKEGQNVTLSCEQNLNHDAMYWYRQDPGQGLRLIYYSQIVNDFQKGDIAEGYSVSREKKESFPLTVTSAQKNPTAFYLCASSIIPLAGVKVEQFFGPGTRLTVL.

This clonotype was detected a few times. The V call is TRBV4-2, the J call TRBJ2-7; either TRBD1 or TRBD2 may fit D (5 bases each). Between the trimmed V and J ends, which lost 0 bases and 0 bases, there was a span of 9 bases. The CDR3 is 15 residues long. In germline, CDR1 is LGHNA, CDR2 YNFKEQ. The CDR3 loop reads CASSQDEGYSYEQYF. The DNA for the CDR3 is TGTGCCAGCAGCCAAGATGAGGGGTACTCCTACGAGCAGTACTTC.

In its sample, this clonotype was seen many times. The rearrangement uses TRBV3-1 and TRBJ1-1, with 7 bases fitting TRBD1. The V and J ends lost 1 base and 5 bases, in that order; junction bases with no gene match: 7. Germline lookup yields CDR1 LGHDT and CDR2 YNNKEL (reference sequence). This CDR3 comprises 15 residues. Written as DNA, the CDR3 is TGTGCCAGCAGCCAAGGAGCAGGGGGGTGGACTGAAGCTTTCTTT. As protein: CASSQGAGGWTEAFF. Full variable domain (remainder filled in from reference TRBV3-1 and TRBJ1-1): DTAVSQTPKYLVTQMGNDKSIKCEQNLGHDTMYWYKQDSKKFLKIMFSYNNKELIINETVPNRFSPKSPDKAHLNLHINSLELGDSAVYFCASSQGAGGWTEAFFGQGTRLTVV.

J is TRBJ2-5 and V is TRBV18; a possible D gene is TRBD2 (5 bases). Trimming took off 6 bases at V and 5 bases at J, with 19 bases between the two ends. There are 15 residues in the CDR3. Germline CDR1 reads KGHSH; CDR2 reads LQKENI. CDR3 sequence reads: CASSPKAAQSETQYF. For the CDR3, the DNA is TGTGCCAGCTCCCCGAAAGCGGCTCAGTCGGAGACCCAGTACTTC. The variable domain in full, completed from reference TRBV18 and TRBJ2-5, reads NAGVMQNPRHLVRRRGQEARLRCSPMKGHSHVYWYRQLPEEGLKFMVYLQKENIIDESGMPKERFSAEFPKEGPSILRIQQVVRGDSAAYFCASSPKAAQSETQYFGPGTRLLVL.

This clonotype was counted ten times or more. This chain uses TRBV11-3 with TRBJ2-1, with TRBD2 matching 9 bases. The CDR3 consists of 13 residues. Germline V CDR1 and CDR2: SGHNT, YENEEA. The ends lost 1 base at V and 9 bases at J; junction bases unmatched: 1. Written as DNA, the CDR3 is TGTGCCAGCAGCTTAGTAGCGGGAGTTGAGCAGTTCTTC. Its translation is CASSLVAGVEQFF.

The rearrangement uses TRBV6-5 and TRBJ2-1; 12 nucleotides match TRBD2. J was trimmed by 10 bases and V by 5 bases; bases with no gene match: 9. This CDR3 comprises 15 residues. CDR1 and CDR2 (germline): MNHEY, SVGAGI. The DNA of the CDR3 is TGTGCCAGCAGTCTCGGGACTAGCGGGCGGGGAGAGCAGTTCTTC. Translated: CASSLGTSGRGEQFF.

Here the CDR3 reads CASSFGQGKETQYF. The CDR3 nucleotides read TGTGCCAGCAGTTTTGGGCAGGGCAAAGAGACCCAGTACTTC. The V and J genes are TRBV28 and TRBJ2-5, with D perhaps TRBD1 (5 bases). Germline V gives CDR1 MDHEN, CDR2 SYDVKM. Trimming pared 3 bases from V and 3 bases from J, leaving 11 bases between. The CDR3 extends over 14 amino acids.

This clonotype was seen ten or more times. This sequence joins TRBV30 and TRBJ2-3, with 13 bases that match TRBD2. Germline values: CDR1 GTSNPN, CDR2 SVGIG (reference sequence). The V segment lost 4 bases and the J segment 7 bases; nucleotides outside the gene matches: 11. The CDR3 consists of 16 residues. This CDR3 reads CAWIPPGLAGSNTQYF. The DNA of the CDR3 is TGTGCCTGGATTCCACCGGGACTAGCGGGAAGCAATACGCAGTATTTT.

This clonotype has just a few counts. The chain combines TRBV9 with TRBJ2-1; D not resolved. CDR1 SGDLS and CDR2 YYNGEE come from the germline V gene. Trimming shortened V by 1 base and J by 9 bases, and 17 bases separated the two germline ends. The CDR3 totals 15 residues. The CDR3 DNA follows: TGTGCCAGCAGCGTACAGAACAGCCCTACATTTGAGCAGTTCTTC. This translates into CASSVQNSPTFEQFF.

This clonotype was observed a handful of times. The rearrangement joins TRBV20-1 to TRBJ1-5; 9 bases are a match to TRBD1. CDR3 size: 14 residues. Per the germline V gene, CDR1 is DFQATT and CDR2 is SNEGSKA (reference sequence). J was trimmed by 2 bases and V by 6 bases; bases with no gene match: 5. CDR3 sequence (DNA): TGCAGTGCAAGTACAGGGGGCGGCAATCAGCCCCAGCATTTT. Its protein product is CSASTGGGNQPQHF.

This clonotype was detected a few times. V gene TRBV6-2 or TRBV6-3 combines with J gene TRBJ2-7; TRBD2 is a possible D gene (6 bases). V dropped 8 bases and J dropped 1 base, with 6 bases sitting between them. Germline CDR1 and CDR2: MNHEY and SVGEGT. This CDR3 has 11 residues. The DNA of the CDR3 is TGTGCCAGCGGGACTTCCTACGAGCAGTACTTC. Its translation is CASGTSYEQYF.

The CDR3 DNA follows: TGCGCCAGCAGCTTGCCCTGGGACTTCGATGAGGGCTACGAGCAGTACTTC. It yields the protein CASSLPWDFDEGYEQYF. The chain uses TRBV5-1 and TRBJ2-7; TRBD2 might be the D (6 bases). V lost 1 base to trimming and J lost 3 bases, with 20 bases between them. Germline V lookup: CDR1 SGHRS, CDR2 YFSETQ. The CDR3 is 17 amino acids.

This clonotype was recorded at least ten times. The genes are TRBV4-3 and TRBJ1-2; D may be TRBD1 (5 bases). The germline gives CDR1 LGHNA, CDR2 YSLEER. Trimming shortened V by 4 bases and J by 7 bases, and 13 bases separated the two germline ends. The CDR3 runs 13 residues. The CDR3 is CASSRKKGSGYTF. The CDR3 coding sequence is TGCGCCAGCAGCCGCAAAAAGGGGTCTGGCTACACCTTC.

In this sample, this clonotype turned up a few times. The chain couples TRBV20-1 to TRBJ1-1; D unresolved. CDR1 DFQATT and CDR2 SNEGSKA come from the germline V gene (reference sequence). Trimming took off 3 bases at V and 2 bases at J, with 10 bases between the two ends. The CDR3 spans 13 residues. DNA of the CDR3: TGCAGTGCTAGCCAGAACTCTAACACTGAAGCTTTCTTT. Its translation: CSASQNSNTEAFF.

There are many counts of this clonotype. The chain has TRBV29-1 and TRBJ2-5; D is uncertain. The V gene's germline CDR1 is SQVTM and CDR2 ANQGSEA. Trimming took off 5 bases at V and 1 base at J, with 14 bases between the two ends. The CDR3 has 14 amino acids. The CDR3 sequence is CSVSLGSIQETQYF. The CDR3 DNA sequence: TGCAGCGTTTCCCTGGGCAGCATCCAAGAGACCCAGTACTTC.

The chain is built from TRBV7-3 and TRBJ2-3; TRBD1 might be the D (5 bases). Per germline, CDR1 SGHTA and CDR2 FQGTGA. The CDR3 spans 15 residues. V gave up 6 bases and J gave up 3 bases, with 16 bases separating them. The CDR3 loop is CASRIMGRVTDTQYF. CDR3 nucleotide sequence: TGTGCCAGCAGAATAATGGGCAGGGTGACAGATACGCAGTATTTT.